These 9 T cell receptor beta chains share one sample of origin, sequenced in a study of cytomegalovirus exposure and HLA in healthy donors. This PCR relied on a set of 60 Vbeta primers and 13 Jbeta primers. TCRdb keeps only in-frame clones here, not all; method: immunoSEQ multiplex PCR. The table has approximately 93,000 clones, roughly three quarters seen once; the top ten hold 3.8%. Sequencing input: PBMCs. Receptor source: a woman aged 40-49 years in good health and CMV-seronegative.

Only a few counts were recorded for this clone. This chain links TRBV6-1 with TRBJ2-7; TRBD1 aligns across 7 bases. Trimming cost V 4 bases and J 6 bases; bases outside gene matches: 3. The CDR3 spans 12 residues. CDR1 MNHNS and CDR2 SASEGT come from the germline V gene. CDR3: CASSGQGGEQYF. The CDR3 bases are TGTGCCAGCAGTGGACAGGGTGGCGAGCAGTACTTC.

The V call is TRBV9, the J call TRBJ1-1; TRBD1 matches at 7 bases. Trimming cost V 0 bases and J 10 bases; bases outside gene matches: 6. The CDR3 consists of 13 residues. Germline V gives CDR1 SGDLS, CDR2 YYNGEE. CDR3 sequence (DNA): TGTGCCAGCAGCGTAGACGGCAGGGGGACAGCTTTCTTT. This encodes CASSVDGRGTAFF.

The J gene is TRBJ1-3, the V gene TRBV6-5; D gene ambiguous. V was shortened by 5 bases and J by 0 bases, with 11 bases between the two germline ends. The CDR3 extends over 15 amino acids. CDR1 is MNHEY, CDR2 SVGAGI, per germline. CDR3: CASSPKQFSGNTIYF. The CDR3 region has the DNA TGTGCCAGCAGTCCCAAACAGTTCTCTGGAAACACCATATATTTT.

The chain couples TRBV18 to TRBJ1-1; weak D call: TRBD1 (5 bases). The CDR3 consists of 12 residues. Looked up from germline, CDR1 is KGHSH and CDR2 is LQKENI. The ends were cut back, 1 base at V and 11 bases at J, with 11 bases in the middle. CDR3 residues: CASSPQQGEAFF. CDR3 DNA sequence: TGTGCCAGCTCACCACAGCAGGGCGAGGCTTTCTTT.

This clone occurred a few times. The chain is built from TRBV25-1 and TRBJ1-1, with TRBD1 identical over 7 bases. V lost 8 bases, J lost 5 bases, and 2 bases stayed unmatched. The CDR3 contains 11 residues. In germline, CDR1 is MGHDK, CDR2 SYGVNS. CDR3 residues: CASVRGTEAFF. CDR3 nucleotide sequence: TGTGCCAGCGTCAGGGGGACTGAAGCTTTCTTT.

The genes are TRBV9 and TRBJ2-1, with D perhaps matching TRBD2 (6 bases). The germline V gene has CDR1 SGDLS and CDR2 YYNGEE. This CDR3 spans 15 amino acids. V lost 0 bases and J lost 2, with 9 bases in between. The CDR3 here is CASSVAGTPYNEQFF. For the CDR3, the DNA is TGTGCCAGCAGCGTAGCCGGGACTCCCTACAATGAGCAGTTCTTC.

This sequence joins TRBV10-3 and TRBJ2-2, with D possibly TRBD2 on 5 matching bases. Trimming removed 3 bases at V and 2 bases at J, with 10 bases between. CDR1 and CDR2 from the germline V gene are ENHRY and SYGVKD. CDR3 size: 15 residues. The CDR3 sequence is CAISDLLGNTGELFF. The CDR3 region has the DNA TGTGCCATCAGTGACCTACTAGGAAACACCGGGGAGCTGTTTTTT.

J is TRBJ2-5 and V is TRBV29-1; the D is unclear. Trimming took 2 bases from V and 1 from J, leaving 5 bases between them. Germline V gene lookup returns CDR1 SQVTM and CDR2 ANQGSEA. CDR3 length: 12 residues. Here the CDR3 DNA reads TGCAGCGTTGAACACACCCAAGAGACCCAGTACTTC. Protein sequence: CSVEHTQETQYF.

The chain couples TRBV2 to TRBJ2-3, with D perhaps TRBD2 (5 bases). The CDR3 is 15 amino acids. V was pared by 0 bases and J by 0 bases, with 7 bases between. CDR1 SNHLY and CDR2 FYNNEI come from the germline V gene. CDR3: CASSEARGSTDTQYF. In nucleotides, the CDR3 is TGTGCCAGCAGTGAAGCGCGCGGGAGCACAGATACGCAGTATTTT.